Listed here are 11 T cell receptor beta chains from one sample, sequenced in a study of shared clonotypes between healthy human individuals. Produced via immunoSEQ multiplex PCR; TCRdb's table is partial and in-frame only. Of under 120,000 clones listed, around 71% are singletons. Sequenced: memory CD8+ T cells sorted from blood. Stated subset: CD45RO+ cells pooled with CCR7-negative TemRA cells. Source of these receptors: a woman aged 25-40 years in good health.

The chain has TRBV9 and TRBJ1-1; D gene unclear. The CDR3 extends over 13 amino acids. Trimming cost V 4 bases and J 1 base, with 8 bases left between them. Germline lookup yields CDR1 SGDLS and CDR2 YYNGEE. The CDR3 region has the DNA TGTGCCAGCAGCTCCGGTACGAACACTGAAGCTTTCTTT. Protein sequence: CASSSGTNTEAFF. Variable domain in full (rest from reference TRBV9 and TRBJ1-1): DSGVTQTPKHLITATGQRVTLRCSPRSGDLSVYWYQQSLDQGLQFLIQYYNGEERAKGNILERFSAQQFPDLHSELNLSSLELGDSALYFCASSSGTNTEAFFGQGTRLTVV.

The chain links TRBV4-1 to TRBJ1-1, with D possibly being TRBD1 (6 bases). V lost 1 base, J lost 8 bases, and 17 bases lay in between. CDR3 length: 15 amino acids. Germline lookup yields CDR1 MGHRA and CDR2 YSYEKL. This CDR3 is CASSQVGGGRTEAFF. Written as DNA, the CDR3 is TGCGCCAGCAGCCAAGTTGGTGGGGGGCGAACGGAAGCTTTCTTT.

This clone was recorded a few times. The chain couples TRBV7-6 to TRBJ2-2; no clear D. Germline lookup yields CDR1 SGHVS and CDR2 FNYEAQ. V lost 5 bases and J lost 0, with 1 base in between. This CDR3 comprises 12 residues. CDR3: CASSPNTGELFF. The CDR3 coding sequence is TGTGCCAGCAGCCCGAACACCGGGGAGCTGTTTTTT.

Only a few counts were recorded for this clone. CDR3 nucleotides: TGTGCCAGCAGTGAGCGAGTTAAAGAGACCCAGTACTTC. Amino acids: CASSERVKETQYF. The gene calls are TRBV25-1 and TRBJ2-5; D gene unclear. The V end was cut by 3 bases, the J end by 3 bases, with 8 bases between. CDR1 is MGHDK, CDR2 SYGVNS, per germline. There are 13 residues in the CDR3.

The chain is built from TRBV27 and TRBJ1-1; D gene ambiguous. The germline V and J ends were trimmed by 11 bases and 4 bases, with 17 bases remaining between them. This CDR3 is 13 amino acids long. CDR1 is MNHEY, CDR2 SMNVEV, per germline (reference sequence). The CDR3 coding sequence is TGTGCCCTTATGAGTAGGCCGATCACTGAAGCTTTCTTT. This encodes CALMSRPITEAFF.

This chain links TRBV27 with TRBJ2-5; TRBD2 is a possible D gene (5 bases). CDR3 length equals 15 residues. Germline CDR1 and CDR2: MNHEY and SMNVEV (reference sequence). V lost 8 bases, J lost 5 bases, and 21 bases lay in between. The CDR3 DNA follows: TGTGCCAGCGCGTTTGTCGGAACTAGTCTCGAGACCCAGTACTTC. This codes for CASAFVGTSLETQYF.

The V gene is TRBV18, the J gene TRBJ1-3, with no clear D. CDR3 length: 14 residues. V was trimmed by 2 bases and J by 0 bases, leaving 5 bases between them. Germline lookup yields CDR1 KGHSH and CDR2 LQKENI. CDR3: CASSPLNSGNTIYF. In DNA, the CDR3 is TGTGCCAGCTCACCATTGAACTCTGGAAACACCATATATTTT.

The gene calls are TRBV5-6 and TRBJ2-1; D possibly corresponds to TRBD1 (6 bases). Looked up from germline, CDR1 is SGHDT and CDR2 is YYEEEE. V dropped 2 bases and J dropped 7 bases, with 10 bases sitting between them. CDR3 size: 13 residues. CDR3 DNA: TGTGCCAGCAGCTTTGGGACATTAAATGAGCAGTTCTTC. The encoded protein is CASSFGTLNEQFF. Filled out from reference TRBV5-6 and TRBJ2-1, the complete variable domain reads DAGVTQSPTHLIKTRGQQVTLRCSPKSGHDTVSWYQQALGQGPQFIFQYYEEEERQRGNFPDRFSGHQFPNYSSELNVNALLLGDSALYLCASSFGTLNEQFFGPGTRLTVL.

As for this clone: The same CDR3 arises from other DNA sequences in this sample as well. The gene calls are TRBV29-1 and TRBJ2-7; 7 bases line up with TRBD2. CDR3 length equals 13 residues. CDR1 is SQVTM, CDR2 ANQGSEA, per germline. J was trimmed by 3 bases and V by 4 bases; bases with no gene match: 6. The CDR3 protein is CSVGGGEGYEQYF. The CDR3 nucleotides are TGCAGCGTTGGCGGCGGGGAGGGCTACGAGCAGTACTTC.

The chain uses TRBV7-9 and TRBJ2-1; no firm D call. CDR3 length equals 15 residues. The V end lost 3 bases, the J end lost 5 bases, and 14 bases lay between the germline ends. The germline V gene encodes CDR1 SEHNR and CDR2 FQNEAQ (reference sequence). The CDR3 reads CASSFWVSRNNEQFF. In DNA form, the CDR3 reads TGTGCCAGCAGCTTCTGGGTTTCCCGCAACAATGAGCAGTTCTTC.

The table lists this clone with many counts. The chain links TRBV4-2 to TRBJ1-6; D is unclear. Germline values: CDR1 LGHNA, CDR2 YNFKEQ. The V and J ends lost 1 base and 13 bases respectively, with 8 bases between them. The CDR3 contains 12 residues. DNA for the CDR3: TGTGCCAGCAGCCAAGTAGGCGGCCCCCTCCACTTT. Its protein is CASSQVGGPLHF.